The next 30 T cell receptor beta chains were all read from a single sample in a study of shared clonotypes between healthy human individuals. Assay: immunoSEQ multiplex PCR; the TCRdb copy retains only in-frame clones and omits some. The sample records 900,000 to 1,200,000 clones, approximately 80% being singletons. The source material was memory CD4+ T cells from PBMCs. Subset of the sample: CD45RA-negative fraction. All receptors come from a man between 18 and 35 years old in good health. Some clones in this sample may be carry-over from other donors' samples.

This clone was recorded once. V and J are TRBV5-6 and TRBJ2-6; weak D call: TRBD1 (5 bases). The V and J ends lost 3 bases and 0 bases respectively, with 7 bases between them. CDR1 SGHDT and CDR2 YYEEEE come from the germline V gene. CDR3 length: 15 residues. The DNA for the CDR3 is TGTGCCAGCAGCTCTGACAGCTCTGGGGCCAACGTCCTGACTTTC. Residues: CASSSDSSGANVLTF.

This clone was seen a handful of times. The chain carries TRBV7-3 and TRBJ2-1; D unclear. Germline CDR1 reads SGHTA; CDR2 reads FQGTGA. V was clipped by 1 base and J by 5 bases, with 6 bases between them. The CDR3 sequence is 13 residues long. CDR3 bases: TGTGCCAGCAGCTTAATCCGGGACAATGAGCAGTTCTTC. It is translated as CASSLIRDNEQFF. Full variable domain (rest looked up from reference TRBV7-3 and TRBJ2-1): GAGVSQTPSNKVTEKGKYVELRCDPISGHTALYWYRQSLGQGPEFLIYFQGTGAADDSGLPNDRFFAVRPEGSVSTLKIQRTERGDSAVYLCASSLIRDNEQFFGPGTRLTVL.

This clone showed up just once. The chain employs TRBV18 and TRBJ1-2; D gene unclear. This CDR3 has 13 amino acids. CDR1 is KGHSH and CDR2 is LQKENI in the germline V gene. V was shortened by 2 bases and J by 0 bases, with 4 bases between the two germline ends. CDR3 sequence (DNA): TGTGCCAGCTCACCAAGTTCTAACTATGGCTACACCTTC. Protein product: CASSPSSNYGYTF.

This clone occurred once. V usage is TRBV27 and J usage is TRBJ1-4; the D gene is possibly TRBD1 (6 bases). Germline V lookup: CDR1 MNHEY, CDR2 SMNVEV (reference sequence). Trimming cost V 5 bases and J 0 bases, with 10 bases left between them. The CDR3 sequence is 15 residues long. CDR3 DNA: TGTGCCAGCAGTAACAGGGATCCAACTAATGAAAAACTGTTTTTT. Amino acid sequence: CASSNRDPTNEKLFF.

V usage is TRBV28 and J usage is TRBJ2-7; 9 bases match TRBD1. This CDR3 is 16 amino acids long. Germline V gives CDR1 MDHEN, CDR2 SYDVKM. Losses at the gene ends were 6 bases for V and 3 bases for J; bases not matched to a gene: 12. This chain's CDR3 is CASRGDWAGQGYEQYF. The CDR3 DNA reads TGTGCCAGCAGGGGGGATTGGGCGGGACAGGGCTACGAGCAGTACTTC.

This sequence joins TRBV2 and TRBJ1-5; a weak D match, TRBD1 (5 bases). Trimming shortened V by 5 bases and J by 0 bases, and 17 bases separated the two germline ends. This CDR3 spans 17 amino acids. Germline CDR1 and CDR2: SNHLY and FYNNEI. The CDR3 coding sequence is TGTGCCAGCAGTCAGATGGGGGGTTTTTATAGCAATCAGCCCCAGCATTTT. Protein: CASSQMGGFYSNQPQHF.

The chain recombines TRBV6-6 with TRBJ2-3; perhaps TRBD2 as D (5 bases). The CDR3 has 14 residues. Trimming took off 0 bases at V and 11 bases at J, with 15 bases between the two ends. Germline V gene lookup returns CDR1 MNHNY and CDR2 SVGAGI (reference sequence). This CDR3 is CASSYSSGERGQYF. The CDR3 DNA sequence: TGTGCCAGCAGTTACTCCAGTGGGGAGAGAGGGCAGTATTTT.

The chain couples TRBV5-1 to TRBJ2-3; 7 bases map to TRBD2. V lost 8 bases, J lost 3 bases, and 12 bases stayed unmatched. Germline CDR1 reads SGHRS; CDR2 reads YFSETQ. CDR3 length: 15 amino acids. CDR3 sequence: CASSQQAGITDTQYF. For the CDR3, the DNA is TGCGCCAGTTCGCAGCAAGCGGGAATAACAGATACGCAGTATTTT.

The J gene is TRBJ2-1, the V gene TRBV28; 7 bases map to TRBD2. This CDR3 is 18 amino acids long. Germline values: CDR1 MDHEN, CDR2 SYDVKM. V was clipped by 6 bases and J by 0 bases; unmatched bases: 14. CDR3 amino acids: CASSPRRGSLSSYNEQFF. CDR3 in DNA: TGTGCCAGCAGCCCCCGGCGCGGGAGTTTAAGCTCCTACAATGAGCAGTTCTTC.

The chain uses TRBV28 and TRBJ2-3; D ambiguous. This CDR3 is built from 13 residues. Germline CDR1 is MDHEN and CDR2 is SYDVKM. The CDR3 spells CASSPTSTDTQYF. DNA of the CDR3: TGTGCAAGTTCTCCAACTAGCACAGATACGCAGTATTTT.

The chain uses TRBV23-1 and TRBJ2-7; TRBD2 matches 11 bases. TRBV23-1 is an open reading frame whose function is uncertain. The J segment lost 2 bases and the V segment lost 8 bases, leaving 14 bases of the junction unmatched. This CDR3 comprises 17 residues. CDR3: CASRGRTSGPTTYEQYF. The CDR3 coding sequence is TGCGCCAGCCGGGGGAGGACTAGCGGGCCAACCACCTACGAGCAGTACTTC.

The rearrangement links TRBV28 to TRBJ2-7; 8 positions match TRBD1. Trimming removed 5 bases from V and 2 bases from J; junction bases left unmatched: 11. Germline loops: CDR1 MDHEN, CDR2 SYDVKM. The CDR3 is made up of 16 amino acids. This CDR3 is CASSGTGTGTTYEQYF. The CDR3 DNA reads TGTGCCAGCAGTGGGACCGGGACAGGAACCACCTACGAGCAGTACTTC.

V usage is TRBV7-2 and J usage is TRBJ2-5; D is undetermined. Trimming cost V 5 bases and J 6 bases, with 10 bases left between them. CDR1 and CDR2 from the germline V gene are SGHTA and FQGNSA. CDR3 size: 12 residues. CDR3 sequence: CASSPQSKTQYF. The DNA of the CDR3 is TGTGCCAGCAGCCCCCAAAGTAAGACCCAGTACTTC.

V is TRBV5-4 and J is TRBJ1-3; D gene uncertain. Deletions cut 0 bases from V and 3 bases from J, with 7 bases between. The CDR3 has 14 residues. Germline CDR1 reads SGHNT; CDR2 reads YYREEE (reference sequence). The CDR3 bases are TGTGCCAGCAGCTTGGATAGTGTTGGAAACACCATATATTTT. Protein: CASSLDSVGNTIYF.

The CDR3 region is CASSPPRAYEQYF. CDR3 nucleotide sequence: TGTGCCAGCAGCCCCCCTCGGGCCTACGAGCAGTACTTC. The V call is TRBV7-2, the J call TRBJ2-7; no clear D gene. This CDR3 contains 13 residues. V shed 5 bases and J shed 2 bases, with 10 bases lying between them. In germline, CDR1 is SGHTA, CDR2 FQGNSA.

The J gene is TRBJ1-2, the V gene TRBV14; 7 bases match TRBD1. The J segment lost 8 bases and the V segment lost 4 bases, leaving 7 bases of the junction unmatched. The CDR3 is 13 residues long. CDR1 SGHDN and CDR2 FVKESK come from the germline V gene. In DNA form, the CDR3 reads TGTGCCAGCAGCCTGACAGGGCCACGGGGCTACACCTTC. This codes for CASSLTGPRGYTF. Using reference TRBV14 and TRBJ1-2 for the parts outside the CDR3, the full variable domain is EAGVTQFPSHSVIEKGQTVTLRCDPISGHDNLYWYRRVMGKEIKFLLHFVKESKQDESGMPNNRFLAERTGGTYSTLKVQPAELEDSGVYFCASSLTGPRGYTFGSGTRLTVV.

There are many counts of this clone. The chain links TRBV7-2 to TRBJ2-7; D is uncertain. Germline V CDR1 and CDR2: SGHTA, FQGNSA. The CDR3 loop spans 15 amino acids. Deletions cut 1 base from V and 2 bases from J, with 12 bases between. The CDR3 sequence: CASSLGFQAAYEQYF. Written as DNA, the CDR3 is TGTGCCAGCAGCTTAGGGTTTCAGGCCGCCTACGAGCAGTACTTC.

The V call is TRBV30, the J call TRBJ2-5, with 7 positions matching TRBD2. The germline V gene encodes CDR1 GTSNPN and CDR2 SVGIG (reference sequence). CDR3 size: 12 residues. V lost 5 bases, J lost 5 bases, and 5 bases stayed unmatched. CDR3 in DNA: TGTGCCTGGGGAAGGGGAGGGGAGACCCAGTACTTC. Translated, it gives CAWGRGGETQYF.

The gene calls are TRBV6-5 and TRBJ1-2; D is undetermined. The CDR3 covers 13 residues. Trimming cost V 8 bases and J 4 bases, with 14 bases left between them. The germline V gene encodes CDR1 MNHEY and CDR2 SVGAGI. CDR3 bases: TGTGCCAGCCGGTCCAGAGGCGGCTATGGCTACACCTTC. It codes for CASRSRGGYGYTF.

This chain's CDR3 is CASSSVTLSPQFF. The CDR3 DNA reads TGCGCCAGCAGCTCAGTGACACTCTCCCCGCAGTTCTTC. The rearrangement joins TRBV5-1 to TRBJ2-1; D ambiguous. Germline CDR1 is SGHRS and CDR2 is YFSETQ. The CDR3 extends over 13 amino acids. Trimming cost V 3 bases and J 12 bases, with 16 bases left between them.

The chain links TRBV30 to TRBJ2-7; the D gene is possibly TRBD1 (6 bases). The germline V and J ends were trimmed by 5 bases and 0 bases, with 14 bases remaining between them. CDR3 length: 14 residues. Germline V gives CDR1 GTSNPN, CDR2 SVGIG (reference sequence). The CDR3 reads CAWGDKLVSYEQYF. In nucleotides, the CDR3 is TGTGCCTGGGGGGACAAACTGGTCTCCTACGAGCAGTACTTC.

The chain carries TRBV9 and TRBJ2-7, with unresolved D. The CDR3 runs to 13 residues. Trimming removed 4 bases at V and 3 bases at J, with 11 bases between. CDR1 is SGDLS and CDR2 is YYNGEE in the germline V gene. The CDR3 nucleotides are TGTGCCAGCAGCTCCCCGCCCGGCTACGAGCAGTACTTC. Its translation is CASSSPPGYEQYF.

This clone was seen a single time. The V gene is TRBV18, the J gene TRBJ2-5, with D uncertain. The DNA matches TRBJ2-7 better at its end, which makes the J call doubtful. The germline V gene encodes CDR1 KGHSH and CDR2 LQKENI. This CDR3 region has 12 residues. CDR3 sequence: CASSPFPGEQYF. The CDR3 bases are TGTGCCAGCTCACCATTCCCGGGCGAGCAGTACTTC.

This sequence joins TRBV7-3 and TRBJ2-1, with TRBD2 matching 7 bases. This CDR3 region has 13 residues. V shed 5 bases, J shed 7 bases, and the junction held 5 bases outside the gene matches. CDR1 is SGHTA, CDR2 FQGTGA, per germline. The CDR3 sequence is CASSLGLQNEQFF. The CDR3 coding sequence is TGTGCCAGCAGCCTGGGACTACAAAATGAGCAGTTCTTC.

This clone occurred a few times. CDR3 sequence (DNA): TGTGCCAGCAGCCAAGATAGACTAGCGGGAGAGCGCACCGGGGAGCTGTTTTTT. Translated: CASSQDRLAGERTGELFF. The rearrangement joins TRBV4-2 to TRBJ2-2; 12 bases map to TRBD2. With V trimmed by 0 bases and J by 4 bases, 6 bases remained unmatched. Per the germline V gene, CDR1 is LGHNA and CDR2 is YNFKEQ. The CDR3 totals 18 residues.

Comment on this clone: Compared with germline, one end of the junction differs, possibly owing to a read error. The chain uses TRBV6-6 and TRBJ2-7; 7 positions match TRBD1. CDR3 length: 13 residues. Germline CDR1 MNHNY, CDR2 SVGAGI (reference sequence). CDR3 coding DNA: TGTGCCAGCAGTTGGGACAGAACCTACGAGCGGTACTTC. It yields the protein CASSWDRTYERYF.

In this sample, this clone turned up many times. The chain uses TRBV5-4 and TRBJ1-1, with 7 bases that match TRBD1. The CDR3 contains 16 residues. The ends lost 4 bases at V and 5 bases at J; junction bases unmatched: 14. Germline CDR1 reads SGHNT; CDR2 reads YYREEE (reference sequence). The CDR3 is CASSPNNRGRGTEAFF. The CDR3 coding sequence is TGTGCCAGCAGCCCAAATAACAGGGGAAGAGGTACTGAAGCTTTCTTT. Filled out from reference TRBV5-4 and TRBJ1-1, the complete variable domain reads ETGVTQSPTHLIKTRGQQVTLRCSSQSGHNTVSWYQQALGQGPQFIFQYYREEENGRGNFPPRFSGLQFPNYSSELNVNALELDDSALYLCASSPNNRGRGTEAFFGQGTRLTVV.

The J gene is TRBJ2-1, the V gene TRBV9; maybe TRBD2 (6 bases). V was cut by 2 bases and J by 5 bases, with 14 bases left in between. Germline CDR1 and CDR2: SGDLS and YYNGEE. The length of the CDR3 is 15 residues. In DNA, the CDR3 is TGTGCCAGCAGCGTCCGGGGGAACCCCCACAATGAGCAGTTCTTC. Translating gives CASSVRGNPHNEQFF.

This chain uses TRBV7-9 with TRBJ1-2, with D possibly TRBD1 on 6 matching bases. V was shortened by 4 bases and J by 5 bases, with 17 bases between the two germline ends. The CDR3 runs 15 residues. Germline-derived CDR1 and CDR2 are SEHNR and FQNEAQ (reference sequence). CDR3 protein: CASSSRGGQLYGYTF. Written as DNA, the CDR3 is TGTGCCAGCAGCTCTAGAGGGGGGCAGTTGTATGGCTACACCTTC.

The gene calls are TRBV18 and TRBJ1-3; TRBD1 matches at 9 bases. V trimming: 3 bases; J trimming: 0 bases; junction bases outside the gene matches: 6. Germline V CDR1 and CDR2: KGHSH, LQKENI. This CDR3 comprises 17 residues. The DNA of the CDR3 is TGTGCCAGCTCACCGCGACAGGGGGTAAACTCTGGAAACACCATATATTTT. Its protein is CASSPRQGVNSGNTIYF.